A single sample gave rise to the 8 T cell receptor beta chains below, sequenced in a study of memory CD4+ T cells and cytomegalovirus serostatus (dated by TCRdb to between 2017 and 2020). Single viable CD3+CD4+CD8-CD45RO+ cells were sorted as memory CD4+ T cells on a FACSAria II. Preparation of the library involved the immunoSEQ multiplex PCR assay. The source is immuneACCESS, and TCRdb retained only in-frame sequences with V and J called. Part of the clones is not carried over; for the studies checked, unresolved V genes explain less than half of this, and the remainder is unexplained. This sample lists 75,000 to 95,000 clones; approximately 84% were detected once. The ten largest make up around 0.75% of the sample. The sequencing input was memory CD4+ T cells from blood. All receptors come from an adult in good health and CMV-seronegative.

The chain is built from TRBV20-1 and TRBJ2-1; D not certain. Germline CDR1 and CDR2: DFQATT and SNEGSKA (reference sequence). V lost 5 bases, J lost 4 bases, and 6 bases lay in between. The CDR3 is made up of 11 amino acids. The DNA for the CDR3 is TGCAGTGCTCCGGCATACAATGAGCAGTTCTTC. Residues: CSAPAYNEQFF.

V is TRBV7-3 and J is TRBJ1-1; D is undetermined. The CDR3 extends over 15 amino acids. CDR1 is SGHTA, CDR2 FQGTGA, per germline. Trimming stripped 0 bases from V and 0 bases from J, with 8 bases between. The CDR3 DNA sequence: TGTGCCAGCAGCTTAACGTCCAGAATGAACACTGAAGCTTTCTTT. Translating gives CASSLTSRMNTEAFF.

This clone occurred a few times. The chain joins TRBV29-1 to TRBJ1-1, with a tentative D call TRBD1 (6 bases). Per the germline V gene, CDR1 is SQVTM and CDR2 is ANQGSEA. Trimming stripped 0 bases from V and 10 bases from J, with 15 bases between. CDR3 length equals 13 residues. CDR3 nucleotides: TGCAGCGTTGAAGATGGAACAGGGTCCCGAGCTTTCTTT. It encodes CSVEDGTGSRAFF.

The chain employs TRBV5-4 and TRBJ2-3; D remains ambiguous. V lost 4 bases to trimming and J lost 0 bases, with 9 bases between them. Germline-derived CDR1 and CDR2 are SGHNT and YYREEE (reference sequence). The CDR3 has 14 amino acids. Written as DNA, the CDR3 is TGTGCCAGCAGCCCGGCCCCTAGCACAGATACGCAGTATTTT. Its protein product is CASSPAPSTDTQYF.

This clone was counted only a few times. This sequence joins TRBV18 and TRBJ2-2; no clear D. Germline assignment: CDR1 KGHSH and CDR2 LQKENI. V lost 2 bases and J 4 bases, leaving 11 bases between the germline ends. The CDR3 has 15 amino acids. The CDR3: CASSPNPRITGELFF. DNA of the CDR3: TGTGCCAGCTCACCAAACCCCAGGATCACCGGGGAGCTGTTTTTT. The full variable domain, with the rest looked up from reference TRBV18 and TRBJ2-2, is NAGVMQNPRHLVRRRGQEARLRCSPMKGHSHVYWYRQLPEEGLKFMVYLQKENIIDESGMPKERFSAEFPKEGPSILRIQQVVRGDSAAYFCASSPNPRITGELFFGEGSRLTVL.

The gene calls are TRBV29-1 and TRBJ1-2, with TRBD1 matching 7 bases. Germline trimming cut 7 bases from V and 4 bases from J; bases unmatched to any gene: 9. CDR1 and CDR2 (germline): SQVTM, ANQGSEA. The CDR3 has 13 residues. CDR3 in DNA: TGCAGCGGGATAGGGGGACAGCCCTATGGCTACACCTTC. It specifies CSGIGGQPYGYTF.

The chain is built from TRBV7-2 and TRBJ1-6, with D hard to call. The CDR3 extends over 12 amino acids. V shed 1 base and J shed 6 bases, with 1 base lying between them. From germline, CDR1 is SGHTA and CDR2 FQGNSA. This CDR3 reads CASSLVNSPLHF. The DNA of the CDR3 is TGTGCCAGCAGCTTAGTTAATTCACCCCTCCACTTT.

This clone has more than one count but fewer than ten. This chain links TRBV30 with TRBJ1-6, with 9 bases matching TRBD1. The CDR3 runs to 14 residues. V shed 4 bases and J 9 bases; nucleotides not matched to a gene: 7. Germline lookup yields CDR1 GTSNPN and CDR2 SVGIG (reference sequence). CDR3 sequence: CAWTTGTGPSPLHF. CDR3 nucleotide sequence: TGTGCCTGGACGACCGGGACAGGGCCTTCACCCCTCCACTTT.